The 27 T cell receptor beta chains given below trace back to one sample, sequenced in a study of OX40 agonist ivuxolimab in advanced cancers. Libraries were made using the immunoSEQ multiplex PCR assay. What TCRdb holds here is the immuneACCESS table cut down to in-frame rearrangements. Part of the clones is not present; checked against another copy, under half of the missing clones reflect an unresolved V gene, and the others are unexplained. For this sample there are around 69,000 clones; nearly 90% appear just once. The top ten clonotypes cover around 3.6% of the sample. The sequences come from CD4+ or CD8+ T cells sorted from blood, collected in a trial of the OX40 agonist ivuxolimab. Receptors originate from an adult with an advanced solid tumor such as melanoma, head and neck, liver or kidney cancer.

This clone has a single count. The V and J genes are TRBV6-5 and TRBJ2-7, with D perhaps TRBD2 (5 bases). This CDR3 is built from 13 residues. Trimming removed 10 bases from V and 1 base from J, with 14 bases in between. The germline V gene has CDR1 MNHEY and CDR2 SVGAGI. CDR3 region: CATGTGKSYEQYF. The DNA of the CDR3 is TGTGCCACCGGTACGGGGAAGTCCTACGAGCAGTACTTC.

The CDR3 nucleotides read TGTGCCAGCAGTTCACAGGGGGCGCGTGGCTACACCTTC. It specifies CASSSQGARGYTF. The chain combines TRBV28 with TRBJ1-2; 9 nucleotides align to TRBD1. Germline V CDR1 and CDR2: MDHEN, SYDVKM. The junction had 4 bases not matched to a gene; V was cut back by 4 bases and J by 7 bases. The length of the CDR3 is 13 residues.

The CDR3 protein is CASSTQGAHEQYF. The CDR3 DNA reads as TGTGCCAGCAGCACACAGGGTGCCCACGAGCAGTACTTC. V gene TRBV28 combines with J gene TRBJ2-7; possible D gene TRBD1, 6 bases. Germline-derived CDR1 and CDR2 are MDHEN and SYDVKM. Deletions cut 6 bases from V and 5 bases from J, with 14 bases between. CDR3 length: 13 residues.

This sequence joins TRBV5-6 and TRBJ2-5; weak D call: TRBD1 (6 bases). Between the trimmed V and J ends, which lost 2 bases and 3 bases, there was a span of 20 bases. Germline CDR1 and CDR2: SGHDT and YYEEEE. This CDR3 has 17 residues. CDR3 DNA: TGTGCCAGCAGCTTATTAATAGGTTGGGCAGGGGAAGAGACCCAGTACTTC. This encodes CASSLLIGWAGEETQYF.

The rearrangement uses TRBV14 and TRBJ2-3; 12 nucleotides line up with TRBD2. Trimming at V came to 11 bases and at J to 3 bases, leaving 3 bases not matched to a gene. Looked up from germline, CDR1 is SGHDN and CDR2 is FVKESK. This CDR3 region has 13 residues. The CDR3 DNA reads TGTGCCGGAGGACTAGCGGGAACAGATACGCAGTATTTT. Amino acid sequence: CAGGLAGTDTQYF.

The V gene is TRBV5-5, the J gene TRBJ1-5, with D unresolved. The CDR3 covers 14 residues. CDR1 is SGHKS and CDR2 is YYEKEE in the germline V gene (reference sequence). V shed 4 bases and J shed 3 bases, with 11 bases lying between them. CDR3 residues: CASSALFPNQPQHF. The CDR3, as DNA: TGTGCCAGCAGCGCTTTATTCCCCAATCAGCCCCAGCATTTT.

The chain joins TRBV6-4 to TRBJ1-5, with D tentatively TRBD1 (5 bases). The CDR3 has 14 residues. V shed 2 bases and J shed 4 bases, with 9 bases lying between them. Germline assignment: CDR1 MRHNA and CDR2 SNTAGT. CDR3 region: CASSDRGGNQPQHF. The CDR3 nucleotides are TGTGCCAGCAGTGACAGGGGAGGAAATCAGCCCCAGCATTTT.

The rearrangement joins TRBV19 to TRBJ1-2, with 7 bases lining up with TRBD1. Unmatched junction bases numbered 5, after V lost 5 bases and J lost 2 bases. This CDR3 comprises 14 residues. CDR1 LNHDA and CDR2 SQIVND come from the germline V gene (reference sequence). The CDR3 reads CASSLRQGNYGYTF. As DNA, the CDR3 is TGTGCCAGTAGTCTAAGACAGGGAAACTATGGCTACACCTTC.

The rearrangement joins TRBV5-1 to TRBJ2-3, with TRBD1 as a possible D gene (6 bases). Per germline, CDR1 SGHRS and CDR2 YFSETQ. The CDR3 covers 15 residues. Trimming took off 0 bases at V and 2 bases at J, with 10 bases between the two ends. CDR3: CASSLVRTDTDTQYF. The DNA for the CDR3 is TGCGCCAGCAGCTTGGTACGGACAGACACAGATACGCAGTATTTT.

This sequence joins TRBV5-1 and TRBJ1-2; TRBD1 might be the D (5 bases). Per the germline V gene, CDR1 is SGHRS and CDR2 is YFSETQ. Between the trimmed V and J ends, which lost 2 bases and 2 bases, there was a span of 7 bases. The CDR3 totals 13 residues. The CDR3: CASSFDRNYGYTF. The CDR3 bases are TGCGCCAGCAGCTTCGACAGAAACTATGGCTACACCTTC.

The chain combines TRBV5-1 with TRBJ2-5; weak D call: TRBD1 (6 bases). The germline gives CDR1 SGHRS, CDR2 YFSETQ. V dropped 4 bases and J dropped 3 bases, with 7 bases sitting between them. The length of the CDR3 is 12 residues. DNA of the CDR3: TGCGCCAGCAGCCCAGGGGAAGAGACCCAGTACTTC. Its translation: CASSPGEETQYF.

The chain recombines TRBV7-3 with TRBJ2-2, with D possibly matching TRBD1 (6 bases). V lost 5 bases to trimming and J lost 7 bases, with 11 bases between them. The CDR3 consists of 13 residues. Germline CDR1 reads SGHTA; CDR2 reads FQGTGA. The CDR3 reads CASSADRVGELFF. The CDR3 DNA is TGTGCCAGCAGCGCGGACAGAGTCGGGGAGCTGTTTTTT. Together with reference TRBV7-3 and TRBJ2-2, the CDR3 gives the full variable domain: GAGVSQTPSNKVTEKGKYVELRCDPISGHTALYWYRQSLGQGPEFLIYFQGTGAADDSGLPNDRFFAVRPEGSVSTLKIQRTERGDSAVYLCASSADRVGELFFGEGSRLTVL.

This clone is a singleton in its sample. The V gene is TRBV11-3, the J gene TRBJ2-7; TRBD2 matches 12 bases. The germline CDR1 and CDR2 sequences are SGHNT and YENEEA. There are 15 residues in the CDR3. Trimming took 5 bases from V and 5 from J; bases not matched to a gene: 7. The CDR3 here is CASSLRLAGEHEQYF. CDR3 sequence (DNA): TGTGCCAGCAGCCTGAGACTAGCGGGAGAACACGAGCAGTACTTC.

This clone appeared a single time. The CDR3 coding sequence is TGTGCCAGCACCAGGGGAATCCGGACTGGGGCCAACGTCCTGACTTTC. Amino acids: CASTRGIRTGANVLTF. The gene calls are TRBV2 and TRBJ2-6; D is possibly TRBD1 (6 bases). CDR1 and CDR2 from the germline V gene are SNHLY and FYNNEI. The V end lost 7 bases, the J end lost 2 bases, and 15 bases lay between the germline ends. The CDR3 sequence is 16 residues long.

The CDR3 DNA sequence: TGTGCCAGCATCTCGCCCCAGGGGGCTGAAGCTTTCTTT. Translated, it gives CASISPQGAEAFF. The chain recombines TRBV28 with TRBJ1-1, with 7 bases lining up with TRBD1. Per the germline V gene, CDR1 is MDHEN and CDR2 is SYDVKM. The CDR3 is 13 residues long. V dropped 7 bases and J dropped 6; count of bases not matched to a gene: 8.

This clone appeared once. V usage is TRBV10-2 and J usage is TRBJ2-7; TRBD1 agrees at 7 bases. The CDR3 loop spans 12 amino acids. Germline assignment: CDR1 WSHSY and CDR2 SAAADI. V trimming: 6 bases; J trimming: 3 bases; junction bases outside the gene matches: 2. CDR3 sequence: CASRTGRYEQYF. CDR3 DNA sequence: TGCGCCAGCAGGACAGGGCGCTACGAGCAGTACTTC.

The genes are TRBV9 and TRBJ1-3; tentatively, D is TRBD1 (5 bases). This CDR3 comprises 15 residues. V dropped 3 bases and J dropped 2 bases, with 12 bases sitting between them. Per germline, CDR1 SGDLS and CDR2 YYNGEE. The CDR3 region is CASSDREGAGNTIYF. CDR3 nucleotides: TGTGCCAGCAGCGACAGAGAAGGGGCTGGAAACACCATATATTTT.

The chain has TRBV19 and TRBJ1-1; a weak D match, TRBD1 (6 bases). The germline CDR1 and CDR2 sequences are LNHDA and SQIVND (reference sequence). The length of the CDR3 is 15 residues. V was clipped by 3 bases and J by 0 bases, with 11 bases between them. The CDR3 DNA follows: TGTGCCAGTAGTATCAGGCAGGGGCTGAACACTGAAGCTTTCTTT. This gives the protein CASSIRQGLNTEAFF.

This chain links TRBV7-9 with TRBJ1-4; unclear D gene. Per germline, CDR1 SEHNR and CDR2 FQNEAQ (reference sequence). Trimming took off 0 bases at V and 7 bases at J, with 6 bases between the two ends. This CDR3 region has 13 residues. In DNA form, the CDR3 reads TGTGCCAGCAGCTTAGCGCTGGTTGAAAAACTGTTTTTT. It encodes CASSLALVEKLFF.

The chain combines TRBV11-2 with TRBJ1-2, with D maybe TRBD1 (5 bases). Per the germline V gene, CDR1 is SGHAT and CDR2 is FQNNGV. This CDR3 has 15 amino acids. V lost 5 bases and J lost 3, with 16 bases in between. CDR3 in amino acids: CASSPWGGGDYGYTF. The CDR3 region has the DNA TGTGCCAGCAGCCCTTGGGGCGGGGGAGACTATGGCTACACCTTC. The whole variable domain, remainder taken from reference TRBV11-2 and TRBJ1-2, is EAGVAQSPRYKIIEKRQSVAFWCNPISGHATLYWYQQILGQGPKLLIQFQNNGVVDDSQLPKDRFSAERLKGVDSTLKIQPAKLEDSAVYLCASSPWGGGDYGYTFGSGTRLTVV.

V gene TRBV5-1 combines with J gene TRBJ2-6; the D is unclear. This CDR3 has 13 amino acids. The V gene's germline CDR1 is SGHRS and CDR2 YFSETQ. V gave up 6 bases and J gave up 0 bases, with 4 bases separating them. CDR3 protein: CASKDSGANVLTF. CDR3 coding DNA: TGCGCCAGCAAGGACTCTGGGGCCAACGTCCTGACTTTC.

This rearrangement joins TRBV11-2 to TRBJ1-2; TRBD1 is a possible D gene (5 bases). The length of the CDR3 is 15 residues. Germline V gives CDR1 SGHAT, CDR2 FQNNGV. The germline V and J ends were trimmed by 5 bases and 5 bases, with 18 bases remaining between them. CDR3 DNA: TGTGCCAGCAGCCCTTGGAGGGGCTCAGGGTATGGCTACACCTTC. It specifies CASSPWRGSGYGYTF.

The chain is built from TRBV5-1 and TRBJ2-7, with TRBD2 identical over 12 bases. Germline CDR1 and CDR2: SGHRS and YFSETQ. This CDR3 is built from 16 residues. Trimming cost V 0 bases and J 6 bases; bases outside gene matches: 7. Here the CDR3 DNA reads TGCGCCAGCAGCTTGGTCCTAGCGGGAGGGCCGGGCGAGCAGTACTTC. Its protein product is CASSLVLAGGPGEQYF.

The genes are TRBV7-3 and TRBJ1-3, with 7 bases matching TRBD1. This CDR3 contains 14 residues. Trimming took 5 bases from V and 4 from J; bases not matched to a gene: 5. Germline V CDR1 and CDR2: SGHTA, FQGTGA. The CDR3 protein is CASSPGTAGNTIYF. The CDR3 bases are TGTGCCAGCAGCCCCGGGACAGCCGGAAACACCATATATTTT.

V and J are TRBV28 and TRBJ1-2; D possibly corresponds to TRBD1 (5 bases). Germline CDR1 is MDHEN and CDR2 is SYDVKM. The CDR3 totals 16 residues. V gave up 3 bases and J gave up 7 bases, with 21 bases separating them. CDR3 bases: TGTGCCAGCAGTTTTCGTATGAGGGGTTTGTGGGCTGGCTACACCTTC. It yields the protein CASSFRMRGLWAGYTF.

The chain joins TRBV19 to TRBJ1-1; 10 bases match TRBD1. The CDR3 has 14 residues. The germline V gene has CDR1 LNHDA and CDR2 SQIVND (reference sequence). Trimming at V came to 8 bases and at J to 3 bases, leaving 6 bases not matched to a gene. CDR3 nucleotides: TGTGCCAGTCGGGACAGGGGTCTGTACACTGAAGCTTTCTTT. Encoded protein: CASRDRGLYTEAFF.

Here the CDR3 reads CASSPQAEANYGYTF. CDR3 sequence (DNA): TGTGCCAGCTCACCACAAGCAGAAGCTAACTATGGCTACACCTTC. The chain combines TRBV18 with TRBJ1-2, with D unclear. Deletions cut 1 base from V and 0 bases from J, with 9 bases between. Per germline, CDR1 KGHSH and CDR2 LQKENI. The length of the CDR3 is 15 residues. Based on the CDR3 plus reference TRBV18 and TRBJ1-2, the full variable domain is NAGVMQNPRHLVRRRGQEARLRCSPMKGHSHVYWYRQLPEEGLKFMVYLQKENIIDESGMPKERFSAEFPKEGPSILRIQQVVRGDSAAYFCASSPQAEANYGYTFGSGTRLTVV.